One and the same sample provided the 8 T cell receptor beta chains below, sequenced in a study of spatial heterogeneity in lung cancer. Described time point: sample taken at primary tumor resection. The sequenced material consisted of unsorted whole RNA from tumor, nontumor lung or frozen PBMC. TCRdb analysed the 5' RACE reads with MiXCR anew, one entry per CDR3 protein. The sample consists of 25,000 or so distinct CDR3 sequences, around 9.2% of them appearing once. Material: PBMCs, obtained at surgery. The origin of the receptors is a female donor with early-stage non-small cell lung cancer.

In its sample, this clonotype was seen many times. The V and J genes are TRBV19 and TRBJ1-3; 9 bases fit TRBD1. Germline-derived CDR1 and CDR2 are LNHDA and SQIVND (reference sequence). After removal of 9 bases from V and 0 bases from J, the junction contained 9 bases not matched to a gene. This CDR3 has 16 amino acids. DNA for the CDR3: TGTGCCAGCAAGGACAGGGGCCTCTTCTCTGGAAACACCATATATTTT. Translated: CASKDRGLFSGNTIYF.

This clonotype was picked up many times. The chain employs TRBV10-3 and TRBJ2-6, with D tentatively TRBD1 or TRBD2 (5 bases each). Germline V gene sequence: CDR1 ENHRY, CDR2 SYGVKD. The CDR3 spans 17 residues. The V end was cut by 4 bases, the J end by 0 bases, with 13 bases between. The DNA for the CDR3 is TGTGCCATCAGTGGGGGCTTGGGGAGCTCTGGGGCCAACGTCCTGACTTTC. Its protein is CAISGGLGSSGANVLTF.

This clonotype was picked up many times. The V call is TRBV9, the J call TRBJ2-1; 14 positions match TRBD2. Germline V gives CDR1 SGDLS, CDR2 YYNGEE. The CDR3 contains 17 residues. With V trimmed by 4 bases and J by 4 bases, 7 bases remained unmatched. The CDR3 DNA is TGTGCCAGCAGCCTCAGACTAGCGGGAGGGCGGTACAATGAGCAGTTCTTC. It specifies CASSLRLAGGRYNEQFF.

The gene calls are TRBV19 and TRBJ1-5; D is perhaps TRBD1 (5 bases). V lost 4 bases and J 6 bases, leaving 10 bases between the germline ends. The CDR3 sequence is 13 residues long. CDR1 is LNHDA, CDR2 SQIVND, per germline (reference sequence). CDR3 sequence (DNA): TGTGCCAGTAGTAAGGAGGGGCGTCAGCCCCAGCATTTT. Its translation is CASSKEGRQPQHF. The full variable domain, its missing parts supplied by reference TRBV19 and TRBJ1-5, is DGGITQSPKYLFRKEGQNVTLSCEQNLNHDAMYWYRQDPGQGLRLIYYSQIVNDFQKGDIAEGYSVSREKKESFPLTVTSAQKNPTAFYLCASSKEGRQPQHFGDGTRLSIL.

The chain couples TRBV27 to TRBJ1-1, with 7 bases fitting TRBD1. The CDR3 spans 15 residues. Trimming at V came to 3 bases and at J to 1 base, leaving 5 bases not matched to a gene. In germline, CDR1 is MNHEY, CDR2 SMNVEV (reference sequence). CDR3 protein: CASSLDRLRNTEAFF. The DNA of the CDR3 is TGTGCCAGCAGTTTGGACAGGTTAAGGAACACTGAAGCTTTCTTT.

This clonotype was counted many times. V and J are TRBV10-1 and TRBJ1-5, with D possibly matching TRBD1 (5 bases). V was clipped by 0 bases and J by 1 base, with 19 bases between them. The CDR3 totals 19 residues. Germline V gene sequence: CDR1 WNHNN, CDR2 SYGVQD (reference sequence). Here the CDR3 DNA reads TGCGCCAGCAGTGAGTCGCAGGGAGCCTTTGGACGGAGCAATCAGCCCCAGCATTTT. Residues: CASSESQGAFGRSNQPQHF.

Ten or more counts support this clonotype. CDR3 sequence: CASSLAWAGTGDTQYF. CDR3 nucleotide sequence: TGTGCCAGCAGCTTGGCGTGGGCGGGAACTGGAGATACGCAGTATTTT. This rearrangement joins TRBV5-5 to TRBJ2-3, with D perhaps TRBD2 (6 bases). The germline V gene has CDR1 SGHKS and CDR2 YYEKEE (reference sequence). V lost 0 bases and J 5 bases, leaving 16 bases between the germline ends. This CDR3 is built from 16 residues.

DNA for the CDR3: TGTGCCAGCAGAAACACGGGTTTTGGAAACACCATATATTTT. Translation: CASRNTGFGNTIYF. The chain joins TRBV6-5 to TRBJ1-3; D call uncertain. The CDR3 extends over 14 amino acids. The germline gives CDR1 MNHEY, CDR2 SVGAGI. The germline V and J ends were trimmed by 6 bases and 3 bases, with 12 bases remaining between them.